This T cell receptor beta chain was sequenced in a study of glioma-infiltrating T cells after dendritic cell vaccination. Sequencing used immunoSEQ multiplex PCR; TCRdb keeps in-frame clones, though not all of them. In the table there are under 100,000 clones, 79% of which are singletons. The sequence was obtained from a human donor with glioblastoma. The sequenced sample was blood, obtained before dendritic cell vaccination.

CDR3 coding DNA: TGTGCCAGCAGTGGGGACTACCAAGAGACCCAGTACTTC. It translates to CASSGDYQETQYF. The chain uses TRBV2 and TRBJ2-5; maybe TRBD2 (6 bases). Trimming stripped 4 bases from V and 0 bases from J, with 6 bases between. CDR3 length: 13 amino acids. In germline, CDR1 is SNHLY, CDR2 FYNNEI.